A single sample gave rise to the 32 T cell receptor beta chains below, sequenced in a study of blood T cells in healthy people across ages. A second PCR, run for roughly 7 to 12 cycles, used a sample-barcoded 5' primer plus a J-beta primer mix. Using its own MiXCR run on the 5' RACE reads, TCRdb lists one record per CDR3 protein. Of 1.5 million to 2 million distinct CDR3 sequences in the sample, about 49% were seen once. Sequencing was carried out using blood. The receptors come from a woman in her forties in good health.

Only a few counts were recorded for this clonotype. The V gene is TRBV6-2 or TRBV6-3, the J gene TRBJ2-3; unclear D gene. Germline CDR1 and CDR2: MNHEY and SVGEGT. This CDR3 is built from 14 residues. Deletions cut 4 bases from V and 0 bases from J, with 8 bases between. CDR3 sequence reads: CASSSHTSTDTQYF. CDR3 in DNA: TGTGCCAGCAGTTCTCATACTAGCACAGATACGCAGTATTTT.

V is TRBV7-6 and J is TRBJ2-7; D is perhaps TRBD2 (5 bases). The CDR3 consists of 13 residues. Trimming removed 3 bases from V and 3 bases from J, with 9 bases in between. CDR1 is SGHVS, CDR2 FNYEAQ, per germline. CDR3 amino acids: CASSFKEGYEQYF. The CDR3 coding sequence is TGTGCCAGCAGCTTCAAAGAGGGCTACGAGCAGTACTTC.

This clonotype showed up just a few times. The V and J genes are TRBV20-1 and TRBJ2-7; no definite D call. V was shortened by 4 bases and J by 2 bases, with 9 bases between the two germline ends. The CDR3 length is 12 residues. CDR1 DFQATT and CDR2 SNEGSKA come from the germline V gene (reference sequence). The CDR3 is CSATTSTYEQYF. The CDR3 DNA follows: TGCAGTGCTACGACTTCCACCTACGAGCAGTACTTC.

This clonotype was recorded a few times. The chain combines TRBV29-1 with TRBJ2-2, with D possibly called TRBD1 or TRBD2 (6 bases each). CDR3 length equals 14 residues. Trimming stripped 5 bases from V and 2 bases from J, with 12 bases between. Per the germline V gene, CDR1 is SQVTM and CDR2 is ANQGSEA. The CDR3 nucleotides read TGCAGCGTTATGAGGGGGGCCAACACCGGGGAGCTGTTTTTT. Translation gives CSVMRGANTGELFF.

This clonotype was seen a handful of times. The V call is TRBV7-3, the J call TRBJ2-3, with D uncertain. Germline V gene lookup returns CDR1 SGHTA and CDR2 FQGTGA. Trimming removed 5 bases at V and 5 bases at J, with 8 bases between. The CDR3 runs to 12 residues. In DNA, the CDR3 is TGTGCCAGCAGCGACTCTGGAGATACGCAGTATTTT. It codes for CASSDSGDTQYF.

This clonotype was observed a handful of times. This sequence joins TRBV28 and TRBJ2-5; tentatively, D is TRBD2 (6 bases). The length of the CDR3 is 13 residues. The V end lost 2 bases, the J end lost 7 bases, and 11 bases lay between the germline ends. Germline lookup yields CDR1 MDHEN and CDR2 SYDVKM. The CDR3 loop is CASSLRGIGTQYF. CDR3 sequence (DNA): TGTGCCAGCAGTTTACGGGGGATAGGGACCCAGTACTTC.

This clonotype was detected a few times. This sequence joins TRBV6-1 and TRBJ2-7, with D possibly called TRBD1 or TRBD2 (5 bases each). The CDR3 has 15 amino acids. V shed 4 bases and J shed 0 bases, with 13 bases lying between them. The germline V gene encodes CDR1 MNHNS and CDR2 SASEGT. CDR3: CASSGEAGSSYEQYF. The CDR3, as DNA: TGTGCCAGCAGTGGTGAGGCAGGGAGCTCCTACGAGCAGTACTTC.

For the CDR3, the DNA is TGTGCCAGCAGTGAGGCCGGGACAGTCGGCTATGGCTACACCTTC. Amino acids: CASSEAGTVGYGYTF. This chain uses TRBV6-1 with TRBJ1-2; TRBD1 agrees at 7 bases. Germline CDR1 is MNHNS and CDR2 is SASEGT. This CDR3 contains 15 residues. Trimming at V came to 3 bases and at J to 4 bases, leaving 8 bases not matched to a gene.

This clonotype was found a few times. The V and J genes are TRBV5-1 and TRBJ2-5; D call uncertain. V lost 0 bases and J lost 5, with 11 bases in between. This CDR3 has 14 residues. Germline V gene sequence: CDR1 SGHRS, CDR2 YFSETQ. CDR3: CASSLGIASETQYF. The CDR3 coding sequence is TGCGCCAGCAGCTTGGGGATAGCAAGTGAGACCCAGTACTTC.

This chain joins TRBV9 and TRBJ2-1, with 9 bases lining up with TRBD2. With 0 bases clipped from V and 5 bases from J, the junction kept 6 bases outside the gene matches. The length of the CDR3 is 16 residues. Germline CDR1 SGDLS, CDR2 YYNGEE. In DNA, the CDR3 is TGTGCCAGCAGCGTAGCGGCTAGCGGGGCCGACAATGAGCAGTTCTTC. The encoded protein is CASSVAASGADNEQFF.

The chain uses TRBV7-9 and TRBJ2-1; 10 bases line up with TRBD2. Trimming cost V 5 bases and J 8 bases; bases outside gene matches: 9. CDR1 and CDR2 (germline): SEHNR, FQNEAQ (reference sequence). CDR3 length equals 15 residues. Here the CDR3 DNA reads TGTGCCAGCAGCCGTCTGGGACTAGCGCTCGATGAGCAGTTCTTC. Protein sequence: CASSRLGLALDEQFF.

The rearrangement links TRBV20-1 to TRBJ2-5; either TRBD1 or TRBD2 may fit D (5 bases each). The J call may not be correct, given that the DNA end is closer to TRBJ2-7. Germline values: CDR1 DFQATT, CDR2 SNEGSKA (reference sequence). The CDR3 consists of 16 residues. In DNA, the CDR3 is TGCAGTGCTAGGGATCTCCCTCCGGGACGCATCTACGAGCAGTACTTC. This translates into CSARDLPPGRIYEQYF.

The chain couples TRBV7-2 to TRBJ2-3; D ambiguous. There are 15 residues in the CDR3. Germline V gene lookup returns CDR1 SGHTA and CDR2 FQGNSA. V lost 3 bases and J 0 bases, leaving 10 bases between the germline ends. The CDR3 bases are TGTGCCAGCAGCTTCTCTAGAGCCAGCACAGATACGCAGTATTTT. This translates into CASSFSRASTDTQYF. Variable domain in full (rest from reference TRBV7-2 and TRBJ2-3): GAGVSQSPSNKVTEKGKDVELRCDPISGHTALYWYRQSLGQGLEFLIYFQGNSAPDKSGLPSDRFSAERTGGSVSTLTIQRTQQEDSAVYLCASSFSRASTDTQYFGPGTRLTVL.

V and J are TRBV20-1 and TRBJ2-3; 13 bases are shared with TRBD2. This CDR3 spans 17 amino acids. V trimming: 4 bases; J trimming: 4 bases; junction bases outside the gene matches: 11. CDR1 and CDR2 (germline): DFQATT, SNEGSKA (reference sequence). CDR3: CSAKLAGGPSFADTQYF. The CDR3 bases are TGCAGTGCTAAACTAGCGGGGGGGCCTAGTTTCGCAGATACGCAGTATTTT.

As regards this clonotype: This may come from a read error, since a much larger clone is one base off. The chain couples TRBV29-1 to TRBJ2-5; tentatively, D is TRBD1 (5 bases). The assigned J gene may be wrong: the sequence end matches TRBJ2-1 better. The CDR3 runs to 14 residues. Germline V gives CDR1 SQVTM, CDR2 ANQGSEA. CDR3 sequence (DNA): TGCAGCGCCGCAGATGGGGCGAACCAAGAGACCCAGTTCTTC. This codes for CSAADGANQETQFF.

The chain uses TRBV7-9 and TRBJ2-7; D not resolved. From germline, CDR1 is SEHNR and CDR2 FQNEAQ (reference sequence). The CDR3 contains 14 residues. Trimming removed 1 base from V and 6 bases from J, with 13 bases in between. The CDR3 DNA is TGTGCCAGCAGCTTAGAAGGTTTAGGGCGCGAGCAGTACTTC. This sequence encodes CASSLEGLGREQYF.

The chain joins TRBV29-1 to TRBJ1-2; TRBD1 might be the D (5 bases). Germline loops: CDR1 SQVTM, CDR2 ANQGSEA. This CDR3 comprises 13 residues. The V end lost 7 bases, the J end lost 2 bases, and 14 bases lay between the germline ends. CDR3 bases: TGCAGCGACGGTTACCAGGGAAACTATGGCTACACCTTC. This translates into CSDGYQGNYGYTF.

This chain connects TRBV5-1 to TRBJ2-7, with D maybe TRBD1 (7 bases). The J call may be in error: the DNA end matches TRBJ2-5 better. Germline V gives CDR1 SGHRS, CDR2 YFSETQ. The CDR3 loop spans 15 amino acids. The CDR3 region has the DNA TGCGCCAGCAGCACAGGGGACAACCGGGGGGAGACCCAGTACTTC. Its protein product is CASSTGDNRGETQYF.

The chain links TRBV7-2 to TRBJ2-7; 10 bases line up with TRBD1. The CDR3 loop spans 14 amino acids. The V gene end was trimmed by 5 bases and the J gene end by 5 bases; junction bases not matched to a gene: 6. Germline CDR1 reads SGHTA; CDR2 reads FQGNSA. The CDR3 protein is CASSAGTGVHEQYF. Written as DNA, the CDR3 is TGTGCCAGCAGCGCCGGGACAGGGGTACACGAGCAGTACTTC.

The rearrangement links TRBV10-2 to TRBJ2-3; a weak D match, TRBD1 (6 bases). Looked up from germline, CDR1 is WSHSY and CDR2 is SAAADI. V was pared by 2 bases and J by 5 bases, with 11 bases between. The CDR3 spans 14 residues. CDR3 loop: CASSENTGQDTQYF. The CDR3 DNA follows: TGCGCCAGCAGTGAGAATACAGGGCAAGATACGCAGTATTTT.

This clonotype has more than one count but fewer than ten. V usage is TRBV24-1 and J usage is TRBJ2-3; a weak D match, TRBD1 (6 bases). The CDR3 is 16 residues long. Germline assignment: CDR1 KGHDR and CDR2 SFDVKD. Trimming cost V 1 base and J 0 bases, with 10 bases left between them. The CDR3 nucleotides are TGTGCCACCAGTGATTTCGCAGGGGCTAGCACAGATACGCAGTATTTT. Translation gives CATSDFAGASTDTQYF.

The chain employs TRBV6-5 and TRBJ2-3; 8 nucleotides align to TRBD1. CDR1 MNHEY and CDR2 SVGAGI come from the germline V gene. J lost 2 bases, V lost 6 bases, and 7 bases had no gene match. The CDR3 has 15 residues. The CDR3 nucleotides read TGTGCCAGCAGCCATAGACAGGGGACCACAGATACGCAGTATTTT. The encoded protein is CASSHRQGTTDTQYF.

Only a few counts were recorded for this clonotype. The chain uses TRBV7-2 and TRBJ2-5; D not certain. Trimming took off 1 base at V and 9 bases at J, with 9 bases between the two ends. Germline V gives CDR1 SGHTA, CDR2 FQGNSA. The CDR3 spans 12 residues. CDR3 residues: CASSLDRPAQYF. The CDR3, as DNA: TGTGCCAGCAGCTTAGATCGTCCAGCCCAGTACTTC.

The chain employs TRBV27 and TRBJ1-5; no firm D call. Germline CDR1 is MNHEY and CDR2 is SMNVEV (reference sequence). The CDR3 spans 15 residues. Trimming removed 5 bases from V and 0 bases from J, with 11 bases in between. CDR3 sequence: CASSPLAYSNQPQHF. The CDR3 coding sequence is TGTGCCAGCAGTCCTCTGGCCTATAGCAATCAGCCCCAGCATTTT.

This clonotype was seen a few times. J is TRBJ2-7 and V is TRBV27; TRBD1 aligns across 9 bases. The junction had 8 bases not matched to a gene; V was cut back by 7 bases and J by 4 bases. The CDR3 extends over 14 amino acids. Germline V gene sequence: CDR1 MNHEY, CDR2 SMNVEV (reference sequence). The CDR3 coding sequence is TGTGCCAGCAAAGTAGGACAGGGGACTTACGAGCAGTACTTC. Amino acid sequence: CASKVGQGTYEQYF.

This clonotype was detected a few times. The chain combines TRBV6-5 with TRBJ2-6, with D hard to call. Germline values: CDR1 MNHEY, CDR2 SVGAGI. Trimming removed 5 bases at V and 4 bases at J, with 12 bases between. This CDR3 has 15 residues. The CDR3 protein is CASSDNAAGANVLTF. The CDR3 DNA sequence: TGTGCCAGCAGTGATAATGCGGCCGGGGCCAACGTCCTGACTTTC.

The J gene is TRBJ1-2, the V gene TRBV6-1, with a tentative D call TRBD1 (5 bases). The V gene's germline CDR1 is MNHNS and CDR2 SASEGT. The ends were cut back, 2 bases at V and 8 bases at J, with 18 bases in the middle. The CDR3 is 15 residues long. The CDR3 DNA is TGTGCCAGCAGTGAACTAAGGACGCAGGGCCGCGGCTACACCTTC. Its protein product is CASSELRTQGRGYTF.

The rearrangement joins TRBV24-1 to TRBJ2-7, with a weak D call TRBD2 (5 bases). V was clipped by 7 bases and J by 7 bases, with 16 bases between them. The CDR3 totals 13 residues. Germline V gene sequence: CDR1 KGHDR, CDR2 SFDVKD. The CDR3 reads CATRGSARDEQYF. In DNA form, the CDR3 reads TGTGCCACCAGGGGTAGCGCTAGGGATGAGCAGTACTTC.

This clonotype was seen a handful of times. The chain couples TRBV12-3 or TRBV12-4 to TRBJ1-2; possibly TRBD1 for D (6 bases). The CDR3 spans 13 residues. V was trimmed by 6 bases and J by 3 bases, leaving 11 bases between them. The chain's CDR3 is CASSYRAHYGYTF. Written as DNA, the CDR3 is TGTGCCAGCAGCTACAGGGCGCACTATGGCTACACCTTC.

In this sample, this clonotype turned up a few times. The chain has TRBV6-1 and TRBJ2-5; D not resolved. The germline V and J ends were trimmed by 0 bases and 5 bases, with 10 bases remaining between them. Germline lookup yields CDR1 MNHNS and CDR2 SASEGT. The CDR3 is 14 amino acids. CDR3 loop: CASSEASEWETQYF. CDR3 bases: TGTGCCAGCAGTGAAGCGAGTGAGTGGGAGACCCAGTACTTC.

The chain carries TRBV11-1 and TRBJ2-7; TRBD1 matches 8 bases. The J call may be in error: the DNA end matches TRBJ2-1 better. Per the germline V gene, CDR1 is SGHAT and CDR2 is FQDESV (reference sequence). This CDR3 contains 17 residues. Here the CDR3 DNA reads TGTGCCAGCAGCTTAGGAGGTTCCCAGGGGGCCGTCTACGAGCAGTTCTTC. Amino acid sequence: CASSLGGSQGAVYEQFF.

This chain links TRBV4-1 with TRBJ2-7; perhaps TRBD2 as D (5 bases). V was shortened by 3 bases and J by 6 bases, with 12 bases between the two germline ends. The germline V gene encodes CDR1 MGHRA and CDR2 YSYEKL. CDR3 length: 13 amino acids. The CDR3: CASSHQEGSEQYF. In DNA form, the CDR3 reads TGCGCCAGCAGCCACCAGGAAGGGAGCGAGCAGTACTTC.